This TCR beta chain comes out of a study of identical twins. TCRdb called the 5' RACE reads again in MiXCR, with one record for every CDR3 protein. The sample shows about 460,000 distinct CDR3 sequences, 12% to 15% of them seen only once. V lost 6 bases to trimming and J lost 8 bases, with 17 bases between them. In germline, CDR1 is MNHNS, CDR2 SASEGT. This CDR3 spans 14 amino acids. Study-wide points: Models predicted too little out-of-frame TCR alpha sharing in monozygotic twins.

Remarks on this clonotype: Antigen unknown.

In addition, the sample was reused for a study of yellow fever vaccine responses in identical twins.

The sequenced sample consisted of CD4+ T cells sorted from blood. This receptor was identified in a woman between 18 and 29 years old in good health. The rearrangement uses TRBV6-1 and TRBJ1-5, with D maybe TRBD1 (5 bases). The CDR3 region has the DNA TGTGCCAGCAGCCGCGGGGGGGGAGTGAAGCCCCAGCATTTT. It codes for CASSRGGGVKPQHF.